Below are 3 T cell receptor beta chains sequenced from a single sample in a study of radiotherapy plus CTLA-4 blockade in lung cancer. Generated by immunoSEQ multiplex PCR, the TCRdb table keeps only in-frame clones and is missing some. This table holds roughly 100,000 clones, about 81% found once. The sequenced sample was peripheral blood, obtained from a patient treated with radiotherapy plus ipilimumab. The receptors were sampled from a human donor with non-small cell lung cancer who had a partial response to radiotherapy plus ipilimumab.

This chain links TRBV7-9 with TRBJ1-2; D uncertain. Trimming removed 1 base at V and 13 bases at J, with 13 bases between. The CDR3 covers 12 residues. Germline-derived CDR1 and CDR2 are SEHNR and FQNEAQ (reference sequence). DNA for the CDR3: TGTGCCAGCAGCTTAGTCGGCGGGTTATTCACCTTC. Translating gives CASSLVGGLFTF.

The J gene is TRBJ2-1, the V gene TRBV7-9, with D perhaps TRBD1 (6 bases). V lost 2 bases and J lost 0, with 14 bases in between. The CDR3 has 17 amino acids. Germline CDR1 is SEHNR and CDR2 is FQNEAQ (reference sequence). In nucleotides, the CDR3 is TGTGCCAGCAGCTTATCTTGGGGGACAAGCTCCTACAATGAGCAGTTCTTC. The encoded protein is CASSLSWGTSSYNEQFF. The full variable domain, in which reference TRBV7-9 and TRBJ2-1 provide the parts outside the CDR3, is DTGVSQNPRHKITKRGQNVTFRCDPISEHNRLYWYRQTLGQGPEFLTYFQNEAQLEKSRLLSDRFSAERPKGSFSTLEIQRTEQGDSAMYLCASSLSWGTSSYNEQFFGPGTRLTVL.

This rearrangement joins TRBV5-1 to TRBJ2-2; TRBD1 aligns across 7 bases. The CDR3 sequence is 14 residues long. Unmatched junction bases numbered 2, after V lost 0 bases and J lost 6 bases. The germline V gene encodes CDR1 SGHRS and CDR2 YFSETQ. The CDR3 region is CASSLGQGAGELFF. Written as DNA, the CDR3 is TGCGCCAGCAGCTTGGGACAGGGAGCCGGGGAGCTGTTTTTT.